This entry is about one TCR beta chain. No antigen is known for it. Per-nucleotide qualities are absent, and no much larger clonotype sits a single base away. This sample stems from a study of technical replicates of blood from a few donors (dated by TCRdb to about 2017). The method behind the library was the immunoSEQ multiplex PCR assay. Drawn from immuneACCESS, this table holds only the in-frame rearrangements with V and J called that TCRdb kept. Clones are partly lost; checked studies trace under half to an unresolved V gene and leave the rest unexplained. In this sample the table shows roughly 80,000 clones, approximately 93% of which occur a single time. Of the sample, around 0.43% is held by the ten largest clones. Looking up the germline V gene yields CDR1 MNHEY and CDR2 SVGAGI. The V and J ends are trimmed by 0 bases and 4 bases, leaving 7 bases between them. Counted from cysteine to phenylalanine, this CDR3 has 13 amino acids. The DNA shown is the 39-base CDR3, in frame from base 1.

The TCR originated in a human donor in good health. The rearranged segments are TRBV6-5 and TRBJ2-7; TRBD1 could be the D gene, as 6 bases match. The sequencing sample was made of T cells isolated from PBMCs. The base sequence is TGTGCCAGCAGTTACTCGGACAGTTACGAGCAGTACTTC. Its translation is CASSYSDSYEQYF.